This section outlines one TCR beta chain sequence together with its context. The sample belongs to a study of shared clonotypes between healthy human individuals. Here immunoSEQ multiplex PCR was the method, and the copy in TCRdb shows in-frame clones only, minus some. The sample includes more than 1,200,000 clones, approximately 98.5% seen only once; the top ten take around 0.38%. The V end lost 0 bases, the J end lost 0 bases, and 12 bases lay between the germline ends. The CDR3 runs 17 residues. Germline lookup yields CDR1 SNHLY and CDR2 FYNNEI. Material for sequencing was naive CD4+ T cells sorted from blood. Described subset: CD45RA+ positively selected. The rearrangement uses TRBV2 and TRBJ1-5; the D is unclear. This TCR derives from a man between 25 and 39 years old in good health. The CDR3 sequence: CASSEAGSDYSNQPQHF. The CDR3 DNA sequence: TGTGCCAGCAGTGAAGCGGGGTCGGACTATAGCAATCAGCCCCAGCATTTT.